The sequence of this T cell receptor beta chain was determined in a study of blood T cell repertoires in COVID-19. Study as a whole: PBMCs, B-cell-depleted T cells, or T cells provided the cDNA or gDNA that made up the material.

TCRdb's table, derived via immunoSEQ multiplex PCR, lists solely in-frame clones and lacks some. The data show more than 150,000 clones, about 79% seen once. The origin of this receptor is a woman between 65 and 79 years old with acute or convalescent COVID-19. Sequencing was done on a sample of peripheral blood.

The CDR3 bases are TGTGCCAGCAGCGTGAGGACTAGCGGAAACACCGGGGAGCTGTTTTTT. Protein product: CASSVRTSGNTGELFF. The V and J genes are TRBV7-8 and TRBJ2-2, with 10 bases lining up with TRBD2. This CDR3 spans 16 amino acids. Germline values: CDR1 SGHVS, CDR2 FQNEAQ. J was trimmed by 2 bases and V by 5 bases; bases with no gene match: 5.